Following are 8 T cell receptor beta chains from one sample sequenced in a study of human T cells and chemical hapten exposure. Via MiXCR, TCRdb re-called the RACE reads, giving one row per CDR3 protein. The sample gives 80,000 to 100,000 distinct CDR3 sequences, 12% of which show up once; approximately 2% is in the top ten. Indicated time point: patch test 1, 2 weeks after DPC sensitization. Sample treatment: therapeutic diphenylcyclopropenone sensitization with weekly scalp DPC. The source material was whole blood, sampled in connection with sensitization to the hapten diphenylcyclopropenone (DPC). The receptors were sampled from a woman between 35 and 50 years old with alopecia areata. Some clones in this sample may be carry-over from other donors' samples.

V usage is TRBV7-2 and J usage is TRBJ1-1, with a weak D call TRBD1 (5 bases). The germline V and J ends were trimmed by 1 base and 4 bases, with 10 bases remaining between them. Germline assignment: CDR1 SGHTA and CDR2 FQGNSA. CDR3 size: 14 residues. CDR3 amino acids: CASSLVAGTTEAFF. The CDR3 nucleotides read TGTGCCAGCAGCTTAGTGGCAGGGACCACTGAAGCTTTCTTT.

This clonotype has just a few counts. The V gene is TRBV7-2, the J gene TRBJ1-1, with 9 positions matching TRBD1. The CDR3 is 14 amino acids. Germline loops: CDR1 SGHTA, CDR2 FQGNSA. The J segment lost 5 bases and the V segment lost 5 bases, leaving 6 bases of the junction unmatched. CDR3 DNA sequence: TGTGCCAGCAGCCGACTTGACAGGGGGACTGAAGCTTTCTTT. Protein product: CASSRLDRGTEAFF.

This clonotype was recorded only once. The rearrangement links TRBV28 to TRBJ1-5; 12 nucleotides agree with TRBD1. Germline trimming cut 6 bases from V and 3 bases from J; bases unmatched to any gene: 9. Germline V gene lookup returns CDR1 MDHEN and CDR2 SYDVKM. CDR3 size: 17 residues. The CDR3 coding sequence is TGTGCCAGCAGGAGCTCCGGGACAGGGGGCCTCAATCAGCCCCAGCATTTT. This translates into CASRSSGTGGLNQPQHF.

CDR3 bases: TGTGCCAGCAGTCACGGGACAGGGGAACTGGGGCAGTACTTC. It encodes CASSHGTGELGQYF. This rearrangement joins TRBV28 to TRBJ2-7, with 10 bases fitting TRBD1. The germline CDR1 and CDR2 sequences are MDHEN and SYDVKM. The CDR3 has 14 residues. V dropped 5 bases and J dropped 9; count of bases not matched to a gene: 10.

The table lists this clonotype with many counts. The DNA of the CDR3 is TGTGCCAGCAGTCGGACAGGGAGCAATCAGCCCCAGCATTTT. It codes for CASSRTGSNQPQHF. The rearrangement joins TRBV2 to TRBJ1-5; 8 bases are a match to TRBD1. Germline V gene data show CDR1 as SNHLY and CDR2 as FYNNEI. CDR3 length equals 14 residues. With V trimmed by 5 bases and J by 1 base, 1 base remained unmatched.

The CDR3 spells CASSLTGASNEKLFF. Written as DNA, the CDR3 is TGTGCCAGCAGTCTTACAGGGGCTAGCAATGAAAAACTGTTTTTT. The chain recombines TRBV28 with TRBJ1-4; 7 bases are a match to TRBD1. This CDR3 contains 15 residues. Germline V gene data show CDR1 as MDHEN and CDR2 as SYDVKM. Losses at the gene ends were 5 bases for V and 5 bases for J; bases not matched to a gene: 8.

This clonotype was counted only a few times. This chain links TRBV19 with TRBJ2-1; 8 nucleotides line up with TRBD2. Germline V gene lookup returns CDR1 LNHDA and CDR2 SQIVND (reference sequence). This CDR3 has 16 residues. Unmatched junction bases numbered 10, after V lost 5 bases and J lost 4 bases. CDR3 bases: TGTGCCAGTAGTGGCGATCGAGCGGGGGTATACAATGAGCAGTTCTTC. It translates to CASSGDRAGVYNEQFF.

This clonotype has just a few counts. This CDR3 reads CASSLFQGAYEQYF. CDR3 DNA sequence: TGTGCCAGCAGTTTATTTCAGGGGGCCTACGAGCAGTACTTC. The chain recombines TRBV28 with TRBJ2-7; 7 bases are a match to TRBD1. The CDR3 runs 14 residues. The V and J ends lost 1 base and 2 bases, in that order; junction bases with no gene match: 2. From germline, CDR1 is MDHEN and CDR2 SYDVKM.